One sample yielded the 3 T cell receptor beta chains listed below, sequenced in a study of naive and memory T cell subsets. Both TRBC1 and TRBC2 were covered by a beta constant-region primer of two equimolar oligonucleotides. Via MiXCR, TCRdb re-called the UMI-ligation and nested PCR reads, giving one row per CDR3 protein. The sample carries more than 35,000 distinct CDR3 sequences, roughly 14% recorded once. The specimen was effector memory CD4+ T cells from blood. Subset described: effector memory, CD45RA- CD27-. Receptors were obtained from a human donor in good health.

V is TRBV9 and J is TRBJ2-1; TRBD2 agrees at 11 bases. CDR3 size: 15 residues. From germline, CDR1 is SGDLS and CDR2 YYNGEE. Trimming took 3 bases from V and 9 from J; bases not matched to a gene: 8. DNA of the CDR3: TGTGCCAGCAGCGGAGTAGCGGGAGGGCCTGGTGAGCAGTTCTTC. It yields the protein CASSGVAGGPGEQFF.

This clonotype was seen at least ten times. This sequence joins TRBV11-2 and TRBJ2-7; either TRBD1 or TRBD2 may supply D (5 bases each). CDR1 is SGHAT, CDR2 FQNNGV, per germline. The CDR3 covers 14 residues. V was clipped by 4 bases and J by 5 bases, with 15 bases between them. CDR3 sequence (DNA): TGTGCCAGCAGCTCACGGGACCCCTTGAACGAGCAGTACTTC. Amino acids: CASSSRDPLNEQYF.

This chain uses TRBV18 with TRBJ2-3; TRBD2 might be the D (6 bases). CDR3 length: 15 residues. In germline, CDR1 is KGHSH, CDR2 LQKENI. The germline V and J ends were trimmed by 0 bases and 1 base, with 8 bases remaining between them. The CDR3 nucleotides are TGTGCCAGCTCACCACCGCTAGCGCGCACAGATACGCAGTATTTT. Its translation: CASSPPLARTDTQYF.